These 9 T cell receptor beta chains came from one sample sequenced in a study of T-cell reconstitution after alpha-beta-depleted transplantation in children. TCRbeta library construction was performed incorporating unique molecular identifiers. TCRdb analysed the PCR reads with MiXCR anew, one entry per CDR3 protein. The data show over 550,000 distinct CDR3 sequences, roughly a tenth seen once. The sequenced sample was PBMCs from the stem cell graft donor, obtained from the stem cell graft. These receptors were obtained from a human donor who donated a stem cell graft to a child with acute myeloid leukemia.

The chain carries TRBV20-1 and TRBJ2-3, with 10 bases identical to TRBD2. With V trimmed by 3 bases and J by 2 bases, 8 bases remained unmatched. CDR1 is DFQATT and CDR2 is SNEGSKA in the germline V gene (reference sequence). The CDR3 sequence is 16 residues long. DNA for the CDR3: TGCAGTGCTAGGATCCGACTAGCGGGCTTCACAGATACGCAGTATTTT. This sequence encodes CSARIRLAGFTDTQYF.

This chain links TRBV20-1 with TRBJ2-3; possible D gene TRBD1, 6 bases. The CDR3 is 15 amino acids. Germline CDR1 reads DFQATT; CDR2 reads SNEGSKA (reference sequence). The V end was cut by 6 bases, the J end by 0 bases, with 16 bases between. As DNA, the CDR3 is TGCAGTGCGGCTAACAGGGCCACTAGCACAGATACGCAGTATTTT. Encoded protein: CSAANRATSTDTQYF.

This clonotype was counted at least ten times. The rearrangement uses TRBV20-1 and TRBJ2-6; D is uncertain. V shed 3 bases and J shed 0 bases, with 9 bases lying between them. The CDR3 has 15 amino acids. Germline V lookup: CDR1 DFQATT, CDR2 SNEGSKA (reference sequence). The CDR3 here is CSASRLYSGANVLTF. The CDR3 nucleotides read TGCAGTGCTAGTAGGCTTTACTCTGGGGCCAACGTCCTGACTTTC.

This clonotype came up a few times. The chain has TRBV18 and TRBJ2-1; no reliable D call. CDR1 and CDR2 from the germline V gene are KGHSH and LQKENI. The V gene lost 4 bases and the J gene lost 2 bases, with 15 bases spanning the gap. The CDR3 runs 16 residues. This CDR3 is CASSLPPSVAYNEQFF. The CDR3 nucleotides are TGTGCCAGCTCACTCCCTCCCAGTGTCGCCTACAATGAGCAGTTCTTC.

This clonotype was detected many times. The CDR3 DNA follows: TGTGCCAGCAGCTCCTCCCGGGGGATCGGGGAGCTGTTTTTT. It is translated as CASSSSRGIGELFF. This chain connects TRBV7-2 to TRBJ2-2; the D gene is possibly TRBD2 (6 bases). CDR3 size: 14 residues. CDR1 is SGHTA, CDR2 FQGNSA, per germline. Trimming removed 4 bases from V and 7 bases from J, with 13 bases in between.

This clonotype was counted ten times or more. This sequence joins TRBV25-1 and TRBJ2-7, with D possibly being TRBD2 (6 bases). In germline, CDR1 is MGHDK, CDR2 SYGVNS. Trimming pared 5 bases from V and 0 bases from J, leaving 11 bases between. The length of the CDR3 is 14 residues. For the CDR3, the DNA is TGTGCCAGCAGTAAAGCGGGTCCCTCCTACGAGCAGTACTTC. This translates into CASSKAGPSYEQYF.

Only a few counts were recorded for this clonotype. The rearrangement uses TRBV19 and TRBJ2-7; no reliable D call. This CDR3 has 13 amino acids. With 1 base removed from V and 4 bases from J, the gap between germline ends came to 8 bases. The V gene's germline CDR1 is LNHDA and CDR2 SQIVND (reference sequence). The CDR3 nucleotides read TGTGCCAGTAGTATAGGGGAAGGTTACGAGCAGTACTTC. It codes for CASSIGEGYEQYF.

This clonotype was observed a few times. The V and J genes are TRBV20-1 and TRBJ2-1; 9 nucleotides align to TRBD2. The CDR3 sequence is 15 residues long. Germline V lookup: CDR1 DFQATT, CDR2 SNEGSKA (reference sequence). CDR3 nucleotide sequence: TGCGCTTTACGGGGAGCGGGGGGCCCTTACAATGAGCAGTTCTTC. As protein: CALRGAGGPYNEQFF.

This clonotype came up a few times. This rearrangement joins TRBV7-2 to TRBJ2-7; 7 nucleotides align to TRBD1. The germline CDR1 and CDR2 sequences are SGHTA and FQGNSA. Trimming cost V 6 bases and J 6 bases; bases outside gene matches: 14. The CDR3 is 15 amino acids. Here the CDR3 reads CASSPHNLQGSEQYF. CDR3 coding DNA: TGTGCCAGCAGTCCACACAACTTACAGGGGAGCGAGCAGTACTTC.